One TCR beta chain is described in this entry. The sample belongs to a study of blood T cell repertoires in COVID-19. Background on the study: The United States, Italy and Spain supplied acute and convalescent COVID-19 samples. T cells, B-cell-depleted T cells, or PBMCs supplied cDNA or gDNA.

Per the study methods: Reference gene primer amplification yielded estimated nucleated cell counts. TCRdb keeps only in-frame clones here, not all; method: immunoSEQ multiplex PCR. The V and J calls and clone size are taken from that table; D and trimming were inferred from the DNA. The sample has tens of thousands of clones, more than 75% seen once. CDR1 is KGHSH, CDR2 LQKENI, per germline. This CDR3 is built from 16 residues. V gave up 4 bases and J gave up 5 bases; unmatched junction bases: 5. The V and J genes are TRBV18 and TRBJ2-1; 13 bases are a match to TRBD2. The sequence came from a man in his fifties or sixties with acute or convalescent COVID-19. The sequencing sample was made of peripheral blood. CDR3 in amino acids: CASSRELAGGDNEQFF. The CDR3 nucleotides are TGTGCCAGCTCACGGGAACTAGCGGGAGGGGACAATGAGCAGTTCTTC. The whole variable domain, remainder taken from reference TRBV18 and TRBJ2-1, is NAGVMQNPRHLVRRRGQEARLRCSPMKGHSHVYWYRQLPEEGLKFMVYLQKENIIDESGMPKERFSAEFPKEGPSILRIQQVVRGDSAAYFCASSRELAGGDNEQFFGPGTRLTVL.